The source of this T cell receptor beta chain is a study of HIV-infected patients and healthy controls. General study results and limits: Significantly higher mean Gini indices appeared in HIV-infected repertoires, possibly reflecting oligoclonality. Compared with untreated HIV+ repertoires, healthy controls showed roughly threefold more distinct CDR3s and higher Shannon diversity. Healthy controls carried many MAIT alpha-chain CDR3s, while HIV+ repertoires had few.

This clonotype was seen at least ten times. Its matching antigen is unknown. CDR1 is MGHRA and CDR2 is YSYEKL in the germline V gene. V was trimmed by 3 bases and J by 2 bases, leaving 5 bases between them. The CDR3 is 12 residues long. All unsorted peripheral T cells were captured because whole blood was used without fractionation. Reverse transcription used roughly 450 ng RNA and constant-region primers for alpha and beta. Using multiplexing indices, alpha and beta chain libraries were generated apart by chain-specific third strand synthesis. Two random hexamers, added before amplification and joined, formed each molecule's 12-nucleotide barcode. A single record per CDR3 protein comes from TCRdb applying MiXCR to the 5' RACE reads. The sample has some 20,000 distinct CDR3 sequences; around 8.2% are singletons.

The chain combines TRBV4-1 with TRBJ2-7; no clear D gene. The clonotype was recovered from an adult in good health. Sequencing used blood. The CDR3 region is CASSQGPYEQYF. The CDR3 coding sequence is TGCGCCAGCAGCCAGGGCCCCTACGAGCAGTACTTC.